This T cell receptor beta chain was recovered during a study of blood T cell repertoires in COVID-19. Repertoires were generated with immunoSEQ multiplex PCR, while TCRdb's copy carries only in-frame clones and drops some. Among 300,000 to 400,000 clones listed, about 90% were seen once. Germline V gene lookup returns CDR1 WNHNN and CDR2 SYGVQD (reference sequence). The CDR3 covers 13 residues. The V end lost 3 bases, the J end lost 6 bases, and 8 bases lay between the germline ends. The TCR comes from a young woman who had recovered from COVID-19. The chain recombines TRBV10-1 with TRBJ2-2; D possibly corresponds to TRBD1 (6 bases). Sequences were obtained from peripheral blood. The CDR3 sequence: CASSDRGSGELFF. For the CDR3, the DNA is TGCGCCAGCAGTGACAGGGGCTCCGGGGAGCTGTTTTTT.